What follows is one TCR beta chain and its context. What it binds is not known. The data derive from a study of beta chain features in type 1 diabetes. CDR1 SEHNR and CDR2 FQNEAQ come from the germline V gene (reference sequence). The CDR3 consists of 13 residues. With 7 bases removed from V and 5 bases from J, the gap between germline ends came to 14 bases. Study-level results: More deletions and fewer insertions at VDJ junctions were found in patients with type 1 diabetes. Researchers report that Type 1 diabetes patients had moderately but significantly shorter TCRB CDR3s across all four CD4+ subsets.

The authors took one heparinised blood draw, averaging approximately 110 mL, from each donor. Every isolated RNA sample was fully reverse transcribed, so sequencing captured expressed TCRB transcripts. TCRdb keeps only in-frame clones here, not all; method: immunoSEQ multiplex PCR. The data contain a few hundred thousand clones, around 12% of them singletons. Input material: naive CD4+ T cells from blood. This receptor was obtained from a man between 18 and 29 years old in good health. The rearrangement links TRBV7-9 to TRBJ2-5; D unclear. CDR3 protein: CASTQNQWETQYF. DNA for the CDR3: TGTGCCAGCACCCAGAACCAGTGGGAGACCCAGTACTTC.